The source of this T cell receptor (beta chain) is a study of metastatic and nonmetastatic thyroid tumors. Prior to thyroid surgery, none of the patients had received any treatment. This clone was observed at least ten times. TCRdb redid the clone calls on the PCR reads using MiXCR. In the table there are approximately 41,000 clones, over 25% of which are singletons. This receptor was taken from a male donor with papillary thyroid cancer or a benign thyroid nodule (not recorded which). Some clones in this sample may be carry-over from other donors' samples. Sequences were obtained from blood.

Here the CDR3 DNA reads TGTGCCAGCCAGGGGTTCTCCTATGGCTACACCTTC. It translates to CASQGFSYGYTF. V gene TRBV19 combines with J gene TRBJ1-2, with D maybe TRBD1 (6 bases). CDR3 length equals 12 residues. V dropped 9 bases and J dropped 4 bases, with 12 bases sitting between them. Germline V gene data show CDR1 as LNHDA and CDR2 as SQIVND (reference sequence).